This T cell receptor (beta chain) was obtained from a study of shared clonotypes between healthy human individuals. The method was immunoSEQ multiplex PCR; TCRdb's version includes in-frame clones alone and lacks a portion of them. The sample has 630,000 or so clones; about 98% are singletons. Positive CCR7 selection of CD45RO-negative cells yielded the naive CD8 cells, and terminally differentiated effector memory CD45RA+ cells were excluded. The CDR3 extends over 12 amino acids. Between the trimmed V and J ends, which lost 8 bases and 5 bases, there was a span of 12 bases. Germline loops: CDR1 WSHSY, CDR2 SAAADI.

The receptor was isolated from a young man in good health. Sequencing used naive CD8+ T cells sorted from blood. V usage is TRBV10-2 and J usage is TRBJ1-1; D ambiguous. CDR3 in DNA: TGCGCCAGCGCCCCTGCGTGGACTGAAGCTTTCTTT. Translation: CASAPAWTEAFF.